This T cell receptor (beta chain) was obtained from a study of vaccination and CD4 T cells after COVID-19. Study summary: Samples were taken after vaccination, a median of roughly 72 days after dose two, with a range of 14 to 241.

By its share, this clonotype is medium-sized. Antigen unknown. The treatment denotes: roughly ten-day PBMC culture with coronavirus spike peptide pools or control peptides (ViraFEST assay). Culture of about 1.8 million PBMCs per well took place with about 9 IU/ml IL-2 and roughly 10 ug/ml peptide pools. Days 3 and 7 saw half the medium replaced with fresh IL-2 medium. Germline-derived CDR1 and CDR2 are SNHLY and FYNNEI. V lost 7 bases, J lost 2 bases, and 8 bases lay in between. This CDR3 region has 12 residues. Cultured CD4+ T-cell DNA underwent Oncomine TCR Beta short-read sequencing. One entry per CDR3 protein results from TCRdb running MiXCR on the PCR reads. The sample lists approximately 20,000 distinct CDR3 sequences, 56% occurring once.

V gene TRBV2 combines with J gene TRBJ1-2; the D gene is possibly TRBD1 (5 bases). The source of this sequence is a human donor who had recovered from COVID-19. The sample comprised CD4+ T cells from blood, cultured in vitro. CDR3: CASNSGNYGYTF. CDR3 in DNA: TGTGCCAGCAACTCAGGGAACTATGGCTACACCTTC.